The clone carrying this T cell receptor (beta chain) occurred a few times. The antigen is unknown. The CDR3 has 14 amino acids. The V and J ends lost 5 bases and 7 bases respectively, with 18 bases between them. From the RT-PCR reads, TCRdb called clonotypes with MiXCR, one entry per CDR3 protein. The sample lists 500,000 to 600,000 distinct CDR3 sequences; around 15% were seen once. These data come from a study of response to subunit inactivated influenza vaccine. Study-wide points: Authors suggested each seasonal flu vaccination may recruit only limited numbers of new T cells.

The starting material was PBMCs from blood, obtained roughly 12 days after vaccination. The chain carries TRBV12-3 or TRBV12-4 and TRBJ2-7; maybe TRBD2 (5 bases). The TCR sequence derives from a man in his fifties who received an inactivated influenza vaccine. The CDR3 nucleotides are TGTGCCAGCAGTGGTCGGGTCCGGACGGGGGAGCAGTACTTC. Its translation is CASSGRVRTGEQYF.